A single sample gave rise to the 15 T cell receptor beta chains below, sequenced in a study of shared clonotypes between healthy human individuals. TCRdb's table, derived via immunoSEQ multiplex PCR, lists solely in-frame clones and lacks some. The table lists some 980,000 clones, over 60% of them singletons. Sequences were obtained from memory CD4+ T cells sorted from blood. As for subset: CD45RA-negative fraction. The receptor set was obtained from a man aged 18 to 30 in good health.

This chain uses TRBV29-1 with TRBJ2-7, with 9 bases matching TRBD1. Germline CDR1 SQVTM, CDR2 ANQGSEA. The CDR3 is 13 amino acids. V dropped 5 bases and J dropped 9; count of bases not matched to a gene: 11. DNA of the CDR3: TGCAGCGTTCAGGGACAGGGATTCATCGGGCAGTACTTC. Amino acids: CSVQGQGFIGQYF.

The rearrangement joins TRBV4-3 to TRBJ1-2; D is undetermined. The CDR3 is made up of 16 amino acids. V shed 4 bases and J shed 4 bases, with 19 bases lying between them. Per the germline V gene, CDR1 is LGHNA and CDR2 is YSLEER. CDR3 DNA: TGCGCCAGCAGCCGAATGACCCCGGGCGGGGTCTATGGCTACACCTTC. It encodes CASSRMTPGGVYGYTF.

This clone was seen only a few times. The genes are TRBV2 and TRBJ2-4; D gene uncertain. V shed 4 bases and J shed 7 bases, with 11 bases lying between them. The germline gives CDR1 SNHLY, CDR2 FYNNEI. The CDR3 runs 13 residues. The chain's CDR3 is CASSALWANIQYF. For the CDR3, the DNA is TGTGCCAGCAGTGCGTTATGGGCCAACATTCAGTACTTC.

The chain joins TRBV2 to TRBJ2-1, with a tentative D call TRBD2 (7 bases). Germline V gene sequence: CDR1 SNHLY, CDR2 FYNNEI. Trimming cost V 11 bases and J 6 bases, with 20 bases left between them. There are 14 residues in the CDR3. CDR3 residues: CASREGVVSNEQFF. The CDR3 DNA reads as TGTGCCTCCAGGGAGGGGGTAGTGAGCAATGAGCAGTTCTTC.

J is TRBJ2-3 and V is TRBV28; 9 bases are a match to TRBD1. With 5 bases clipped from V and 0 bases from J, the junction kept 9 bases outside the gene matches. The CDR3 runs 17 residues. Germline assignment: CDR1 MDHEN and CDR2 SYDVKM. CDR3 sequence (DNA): TGTGCCAGCAGTGGGTCTTGGGGGACAGGGAGCACAGATACGCAGTATTTT. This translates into CASSGSWGTGSTDTQYF.

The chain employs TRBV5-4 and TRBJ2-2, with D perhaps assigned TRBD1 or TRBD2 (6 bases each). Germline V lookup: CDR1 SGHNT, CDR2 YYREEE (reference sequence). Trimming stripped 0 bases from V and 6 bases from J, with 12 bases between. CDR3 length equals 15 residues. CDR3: CASSLVSGEAGELFF. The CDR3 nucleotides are TGTGCCAGCAGCTTGGTGTCAGGGGAGGCCGGGGAGCTGTTTTTT.

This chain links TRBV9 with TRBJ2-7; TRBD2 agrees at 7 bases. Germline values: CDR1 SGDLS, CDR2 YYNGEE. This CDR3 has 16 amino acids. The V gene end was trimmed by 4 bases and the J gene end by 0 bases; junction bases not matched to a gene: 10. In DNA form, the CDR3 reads TGTGCCAGCAGCCCTCCCCGAGCTAGCGGCTCCTACGAGCAGTACTTC. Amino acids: CASSPPRASGSYEQYF.

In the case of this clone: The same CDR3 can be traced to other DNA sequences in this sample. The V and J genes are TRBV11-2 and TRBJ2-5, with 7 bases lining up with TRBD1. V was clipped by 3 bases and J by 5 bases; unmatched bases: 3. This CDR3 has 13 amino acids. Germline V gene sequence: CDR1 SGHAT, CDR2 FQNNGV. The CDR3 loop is CASSLQGEETQYF. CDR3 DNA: TGTGCCAGCAGCTTGCAGGGGGAGGAGACCCAGTACTTC. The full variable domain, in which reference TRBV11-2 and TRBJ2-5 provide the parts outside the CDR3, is EAGVAQSPRYKIIEKRQSVAFWCNPISGHATLYWYQQILGQGPKLLIQFQNNGVVDDSQLPKDRFSAERLKGVDSTLKIQPAKLEDSAVYLCASSLQGEETQYFGPGTRLLVL.

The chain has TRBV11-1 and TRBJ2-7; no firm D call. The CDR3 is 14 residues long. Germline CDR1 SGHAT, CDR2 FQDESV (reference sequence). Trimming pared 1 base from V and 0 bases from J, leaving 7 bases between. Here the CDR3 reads CASSLGTNSYEQYF. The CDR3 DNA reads TGTGCCAGCAGCTTAGGGACGAACTCCTACGAGCAGTACTTC.

The CDR3 reads CASSPQGAPTDTQYF. CDR3 bases: TGTGCCAGCAGCCCGCAGGGGGCGCCGACAGATACGCAGTATTTT. The gene calls are TRBV7-3 and TRBJ2-3; 8 nucleotides match TRBD1. After removal of 5 bases from V and 3 bases from J, the junction contained 7 bases not matched to a gene. The CDR3 contains 15 residues. CDR1 SGHTA and CDR2 FQGTGA come from the germline V gene.

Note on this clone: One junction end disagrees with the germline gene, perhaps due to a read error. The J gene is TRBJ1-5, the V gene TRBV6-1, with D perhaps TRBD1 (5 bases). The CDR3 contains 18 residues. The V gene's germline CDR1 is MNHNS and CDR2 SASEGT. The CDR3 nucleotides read TGTGCCATCAGTGCCGAAGGAGGGGCAGGTGCGGGCAATCAGCCCCAGCATTTT. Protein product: CAISAEGGAGAGNQPQHF.

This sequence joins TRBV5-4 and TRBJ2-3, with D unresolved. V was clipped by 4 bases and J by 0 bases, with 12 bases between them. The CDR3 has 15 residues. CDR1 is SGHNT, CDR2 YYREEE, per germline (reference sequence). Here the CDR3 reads CASSPILASTDTQYF. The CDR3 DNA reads TGTGCCAGCAGCCCAATTCTTGCTAGCACAGATACGCAGTATTTT.

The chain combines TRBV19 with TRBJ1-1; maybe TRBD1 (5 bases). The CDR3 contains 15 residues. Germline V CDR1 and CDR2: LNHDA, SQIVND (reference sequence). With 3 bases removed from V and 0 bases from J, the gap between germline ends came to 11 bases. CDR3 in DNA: TGTGCCAGTAGTATTCTTGGGGCCCTGAACACTGAAGCTTTCTTT. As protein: CASSILGALNTEAFF. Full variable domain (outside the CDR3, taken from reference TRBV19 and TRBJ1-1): DGGITQSPKYLFRKEGQNVTLSCEQNLNHDAMYWYRQDPGQGLRLIYYSQIVNDFQKGDIAEGYSVSREKKESFPLTVTSAQKNPTAFYLCASSILGALNTEAFFGQGTRLTVV.

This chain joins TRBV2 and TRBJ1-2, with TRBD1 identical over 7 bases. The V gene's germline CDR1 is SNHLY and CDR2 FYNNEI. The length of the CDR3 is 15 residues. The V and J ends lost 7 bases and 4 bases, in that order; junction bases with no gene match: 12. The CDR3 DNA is TGTGCCAGCAATGACAGGGAGATTAATTTCTATGGCTACACCTTC. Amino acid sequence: CASNDREINFYGYTF. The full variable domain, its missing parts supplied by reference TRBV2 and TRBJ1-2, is EPEVTQTPSHQVTQMGQEVILRCVPISNHLYFYWYRQILGQKVEFLVSFYNNEISEKSEIFDDQFSVERPDGSNFTLKIRSTKLEDSAMYFCASNDREINFYGYTFGSGTRLTVV.

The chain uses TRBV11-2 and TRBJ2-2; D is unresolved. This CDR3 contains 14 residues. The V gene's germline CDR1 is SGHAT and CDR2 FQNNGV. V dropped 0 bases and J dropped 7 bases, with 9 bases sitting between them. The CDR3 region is CASSLEGGVGELFF. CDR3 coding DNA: TGTGCCAGCAGCTTAGAAGGTGGTGTCGGGGAGCTGTTTTTT.